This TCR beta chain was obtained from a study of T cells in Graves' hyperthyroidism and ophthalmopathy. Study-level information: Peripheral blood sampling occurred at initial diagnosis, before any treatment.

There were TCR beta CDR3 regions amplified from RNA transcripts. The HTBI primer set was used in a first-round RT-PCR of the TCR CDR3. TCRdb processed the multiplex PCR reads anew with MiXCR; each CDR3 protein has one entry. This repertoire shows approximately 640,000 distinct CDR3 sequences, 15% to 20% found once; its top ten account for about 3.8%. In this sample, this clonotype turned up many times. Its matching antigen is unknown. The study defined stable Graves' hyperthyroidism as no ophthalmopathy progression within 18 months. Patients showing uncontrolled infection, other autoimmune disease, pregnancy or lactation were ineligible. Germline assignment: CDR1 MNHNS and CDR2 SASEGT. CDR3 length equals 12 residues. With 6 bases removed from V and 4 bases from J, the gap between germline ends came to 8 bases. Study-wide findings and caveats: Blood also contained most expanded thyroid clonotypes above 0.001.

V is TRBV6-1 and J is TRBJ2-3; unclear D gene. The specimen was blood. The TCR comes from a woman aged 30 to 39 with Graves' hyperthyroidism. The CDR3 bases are TGTGCCAGCAGGGTTGTGGCAGATACGCAGTATTTT. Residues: CASRVVADTQYF.